The present entry profiles one TCR beta chain with its context. The target antigen is unknown. This specimen comes from a study of T cells in Graves' hyperthyroidism and ophthalmopathy. Study outcomes and limitations: The model identified upcoming ophthalmopathy a median approximately six months ahead of onset.

Researchers barred patients who had uncontrolled infection, other autoimmune disease, pregnancy or lactation. It was RNA transcripts that yielded the amplified TCR beta CDR3 regions. With the HTBI primer set, the TCR CDR3 went through a first round of RT-PCR. TCRdb reprocessed the multiplex PCR reads with MiXCR, giving one entry per CDR3 protein. Here the sample spans more than 500,000 distinct CDR3 sequences, roughly 15% being singletons. The source material was blood. This receptor was identified in a woman under 40 with Graves' ophthalmopathy.

CDR3 coding DNA: TGCGCCAGCAGCCAAGTTTATGAATCCTACGAGCAGTACTTC. Amino acids: CASSQVYESYEQYF. The gene calls are TRBV4-3 and TRBJ2-7; D not certain. Looked up from germline, CDR1 is LGHNA and CDR2 is YSLEER. The CDR3 has 14 residues. V lost 1 base and J lost 1, with 8 bases in between.